The rows below give T cell receptor beta chains drawn from one sample of a study of T-cell memory formation after mild COVID-19. TCRdb ran MiXCR on the 5' RACE reads and lists one entry per CDR3 protein. This sample has 200,000 to 250,000 distinct CDR3 sequences; 9.5% occur once, and the top ten carry roughly 3.5%. Sequencing used PBMCs or a T cell subset sorted from them (not recorded which). These TCRs come from a man between 18 and 35 years old who had mild COVID-19 (a few samples of this study predate the infection). Cell type and time point are not known. Each CDR3 is given without its conserved first and last residue. Only part of the rows carry a size: once, few, many, or a class if the clone is expanded.

j_call	clone_size	v_call	cdr3_aa
TRBJ2-2	-	TRBV4-3	ASSLGDSTGELF
TRBJ2-1	many	TRBV5-1	ASSSVRGSYNEQF
TRBJ2-4	-	TRBV3-1	ASSLGTGIAKNIQY
TRBJ2-1	-	TRBV11-2	ASSLEGFAVGRNEQF
TRBJ2-1	few	TRBV12-3/TRBV12-4	ASSFLAGGHEQF
TRBJ1-6	few	TRBV7-2	ASSLVWQTNSPLH
TRBJ1-5	-	TRBV7-9	ASSLATGGYNQPQH
TRBJ1-6	-	TRBV30	AWGALDSYNSPLH
TRBJ2-1	many	TRBV7-9	ASSPPPRAVSYNEQF
TRBJ2-3	few	TRBV4-1	ASSRVWSGGSTDTQY
TRBJ2-7	many	TRBV7-9	ASSKQIYEQY
TRBJ1-5	few	TRBV10-3	AISESWTDDQPQH
TRBJ2-7	-	TRBV3-1	ASSGGITSGGYYEQY
TRBJ2-2	-	TRBV25-1	ASSLSGVGTGELF
TRBJ2-3	few	TRBV7-8	ASSSERGGADTQY
TRBJ1-2	many	TRBV4-3	ASSQVDRLSNYGYT
TRBJ1-6	-	TRBV6-2/TRBV6-3	ASSYRGFSYNSPLH
TRBJ1-5	few	TRBV7-9	ASSGRGPRVGSNQPQH
TRBJ2-2	many	TRBV7-2	ASSSQGRINGELF
TRBJ1-2	many	TRBV5-1	ASSLVQSNYGYT
TRBJ1-1	many	TRBV5-1	ASSAPPGQPMNTEAF
TRBJ2-5	-	TRBV5-6	ASSWGQTQY
TRBJ2-4	-	TRBV20-1	SAPGQNKNIQY
TRBJ1-6	-	TRBV27	ASSFPGGYSPLH
TRBJ1-2	many	TRBV20-1	SATGGNPGYT
TRBJ2-7	many	TRBV4-1	ASSQDPGTGAAKQY
TRBJ2-2	many	TRBV5-1	ASSPQGSGELF
TRBJ2-1	few	TRBV10-1	ASSEPQKGGTRFYNEQF
TRBJ2-5	-	TRBV11-2	ASSLAPQVGKTQY
TRBJ1-5	few	TRBV28	ASSSGQGEWDQPQH
TRBJ1-5	few	TRBV6-1	ASSVSRGPAQPQH
TRBJ1-2	few	TRBV7-7	ASSPPRFPSYGYT
TRBJ1-1	-	TRBV5-1	ASSLPGQGNTEAF
TRBJ2-3	few	TRBV6-2/TRBV6-3	ASTPTSGVLLDTDTQY
TRBJ1-1	few	TRBV7-9	ASSRPFHEAF
TRBJ2-5	medium-sized	TRBV5-1	ASSLVQAGQETQY
TRBJ2-5	-	TRBV12-3/TRBV12-4	ASSLREETQY
TRBJ2-1	many	TRBV3-1	ASSQAVYEQF
TRBJ1-1	-	TRBV5-6	ASSLPRSNTEAF
TRBJ1-3	few	TRBV4-1	ASSPGTYAGNTIY
TRBJ1-2	few	TRBV5-1	ASSLESVNYGYT
TRBJ1-1	-	TRBV29-1	SVWGVGMAEAF
TRBJ1-1	-	TRBV10-3	AIRPRQDGTEAF
TRBJ2-1	few	TRBV20-1	SAQTGAASDEQF
TRBJ1-1	many	TRBV7-9	ASSFGGATEAF
TRBJ2-5	few	TRBV5-1	ASTPLPGGMETQY
TRBJ2-2	-	TRBV19	ASSIGTVPKVF
TRBJ1-1	few	TRBV28	ASTLLRGKAF
TRBJ2-3	few	TRBV10-2	ASIRSAGGTQY
TRBJ2-5	many	TRBV4-2	ASSQDLARGGRETQY
TRBJ2-5	-	TRBV12-3/TRBV12-4	ASRPRGKETQY
TRBJ2-5	many	TRBV18	ASSLTEQETQY